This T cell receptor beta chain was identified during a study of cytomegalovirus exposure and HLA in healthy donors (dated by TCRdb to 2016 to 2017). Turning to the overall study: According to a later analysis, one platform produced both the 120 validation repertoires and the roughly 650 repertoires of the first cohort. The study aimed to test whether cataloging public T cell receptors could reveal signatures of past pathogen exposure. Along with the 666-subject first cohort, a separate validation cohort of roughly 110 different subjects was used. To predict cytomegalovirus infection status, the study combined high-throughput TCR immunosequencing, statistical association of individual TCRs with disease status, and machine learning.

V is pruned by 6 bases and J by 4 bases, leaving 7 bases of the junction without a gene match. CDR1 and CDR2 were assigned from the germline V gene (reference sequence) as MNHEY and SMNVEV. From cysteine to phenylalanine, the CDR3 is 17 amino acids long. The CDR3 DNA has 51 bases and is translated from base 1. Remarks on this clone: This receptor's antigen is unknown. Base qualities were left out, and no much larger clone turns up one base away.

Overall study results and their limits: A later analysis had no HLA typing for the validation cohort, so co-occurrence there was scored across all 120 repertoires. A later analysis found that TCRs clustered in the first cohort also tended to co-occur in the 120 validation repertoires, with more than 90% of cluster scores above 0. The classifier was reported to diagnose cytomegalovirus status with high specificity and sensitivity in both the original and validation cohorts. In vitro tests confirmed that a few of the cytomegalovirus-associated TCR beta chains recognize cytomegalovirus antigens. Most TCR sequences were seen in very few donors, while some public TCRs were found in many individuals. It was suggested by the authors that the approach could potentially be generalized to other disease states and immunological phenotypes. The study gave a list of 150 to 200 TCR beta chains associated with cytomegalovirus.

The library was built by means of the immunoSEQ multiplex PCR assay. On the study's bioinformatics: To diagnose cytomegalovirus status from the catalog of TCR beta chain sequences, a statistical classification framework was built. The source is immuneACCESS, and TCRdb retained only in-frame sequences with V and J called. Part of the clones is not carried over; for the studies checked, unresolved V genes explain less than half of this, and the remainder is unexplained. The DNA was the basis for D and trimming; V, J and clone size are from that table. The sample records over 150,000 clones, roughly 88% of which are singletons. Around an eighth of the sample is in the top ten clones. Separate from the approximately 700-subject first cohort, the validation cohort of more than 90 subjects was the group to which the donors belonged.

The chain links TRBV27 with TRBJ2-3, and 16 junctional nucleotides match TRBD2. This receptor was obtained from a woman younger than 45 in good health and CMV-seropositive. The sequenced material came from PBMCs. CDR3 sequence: CASRPPGLAGGADTQYF. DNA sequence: TGTGCCAGCAGACCTCCGGGACTAGCGGGGGGGGCAGATACGCAGTATTTT.